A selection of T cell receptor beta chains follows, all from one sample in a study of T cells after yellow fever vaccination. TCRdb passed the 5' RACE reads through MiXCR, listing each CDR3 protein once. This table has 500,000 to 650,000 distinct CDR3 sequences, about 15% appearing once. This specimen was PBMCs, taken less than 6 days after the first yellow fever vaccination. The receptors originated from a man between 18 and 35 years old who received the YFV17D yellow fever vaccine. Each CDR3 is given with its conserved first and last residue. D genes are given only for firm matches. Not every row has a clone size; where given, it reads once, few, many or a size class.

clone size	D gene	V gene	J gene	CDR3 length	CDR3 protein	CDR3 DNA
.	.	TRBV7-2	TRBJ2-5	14	CASSFFVGGETQYF	TGTGCCAGCAGCTTCTTTGTTGGTGGAGAGACCCAGTACTTC
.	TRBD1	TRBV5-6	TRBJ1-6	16	CASSATRDSYNSPLHF	TGTGCCAGCAGCGCTACGAGGGACAGCTATAATTCACCCCTCCACTTT
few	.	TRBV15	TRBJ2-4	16	CATSRGDGIAKNIQYF	TGTGCCACCAGCAGGGGCGATGGCATAGCCAAAAACATTCAGTACTTC
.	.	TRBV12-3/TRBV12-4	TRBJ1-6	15	CASSSQARGSSPLHF	TGTGCCAGCAGTTCCCAAGCCCGGGGATCCTCACCCCTCCACTTT
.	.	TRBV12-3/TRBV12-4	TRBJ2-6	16	CASSPGSWAGANVLTF	TGTGCCAGCAGCCCCGGGAGCTGGGCTGGGGCCAACGTCCTGACTTTC
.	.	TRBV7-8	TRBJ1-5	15	CASSLLEYGNQPQHF	TGTGCCAGCAGCTTGTTAGAGTATGGCAATCAGCCCCAGCATTTT
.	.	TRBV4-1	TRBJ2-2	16	CASSHFRDTLAGELFF	TGCGCCAGCAGCCATTTTAGGGATACTTTGGCCGGGGAGCTGTTTTTT
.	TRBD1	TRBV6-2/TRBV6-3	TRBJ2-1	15	CASSYRQGLYNEQFF	TGTGCCAGCAGTTACCGACAGGGTCTCTACAATGAGCAGTTCTTC
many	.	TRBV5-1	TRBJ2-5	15	CASSLDQGPGKTQYF	TGCGCCAGCAGCTTGGACCAGGGCCCGGGCAAGACCCAGTACTTC
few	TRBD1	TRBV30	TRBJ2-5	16	CAWRKTGAEYGETQYF	TGTGCCTGGAGGAAAACAGGGGCGGAGTATGGGGAGACCCAGTACTTC
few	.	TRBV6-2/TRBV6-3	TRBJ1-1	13	CASSPRRTTEAFF	TGTGCCAGCAGTCCGCGGAGAACCACTGAAGCTTTCTTT
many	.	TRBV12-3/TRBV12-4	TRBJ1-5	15	CASRSGVYSNQPQHF	TGTGCCAGCAGATCAGGGGTCTATAGCAATCAGCCCCAGCATTTT
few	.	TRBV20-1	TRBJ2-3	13	CSANAGGQDTQYF	TGCAGTGCTAATGCAGGAGGGCAAGATACGCAGTATTTT
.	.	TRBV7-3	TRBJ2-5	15	CASSPTRDSSETQYF	TGTGCCAGCAGCCCGACCCGTGACAGTTCGGAGACCCAGTACTTC
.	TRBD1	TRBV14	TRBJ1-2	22	CASSLPPKAYGGIGDRYYGYTF	TGTGCCAGCAGCCTACCCCCCAAGGCCTATGGGGGAATAGGGGACAGATACTATGGCTACACCTTC
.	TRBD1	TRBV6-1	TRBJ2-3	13	CASRETGSDTQYF	TGTGCCAGCAGGGAGACAGGGTCAGATACGCAGTATTTT
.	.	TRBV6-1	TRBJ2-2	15	CASSVSGTHTGELFF	TGTGCCAGCAGTGTCTCCGGGACACACACCGGGGAGCTGTTTTTT
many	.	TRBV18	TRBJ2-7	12	CASSPRDREQYF	TGTGCCAGCTCACCAAGGGACCGCGAGCAGTACTTC